This T cell receptor beta chain was captured by sequencing in a study of blood T cell repertoires in COVID-19. Study-wide background: Samples representing acute and convalescent COVID-19 were sourced from the United States, Italy and Spain. PBMCs, B-cell-depleted T cells, or T cells provided the cDNA or gDNA that made up the material.

There are 15 residues in the CDR3. The germline V gene encodes CDR1 LNHDA and CDR2 SQIVND (reference sequence). Trimming cost V 3 bases and J 1 base, with 10 bases left between them. Study processing details: Nucleated cell number was recorded as an estimate derived from reference gene primer amplification. TCRdb keeps only in-frame clones here, not all; method: immunoSEQ multiplex PCR. V, J and clone size are taken as reported in that table, and D and trimming were inferred from the DNA itself. The sample carries a few hundred thousand clones, about 90% recorded once. V is TRBV19 and J is TRBJ1-5; tentative D call: TRBD1 (5 bases). The sequence came from a man between 18 and 35 years old who had recovered from COVID-19. Sequenced sample: peripheral blood. CDR3 nucleotide sequence: TGTGCCAGTAGTATGGGGACTCGGAGCAATCAGCCCCAGCATTTT. Translated, it gives CASSMGTRSNQPQHF.